One TCR beta chain is described in this entry. The data belong to a study of Ad26.COV2.S vaccination and SARS-CoV-2 variants. After removal of 5 bases from V and 8 bases from J, the junction contained 7 bases not matched to a gene. The CDR3 consists of 13 residues. Germline V CDR1 and CDR2: SNHLY, FYNNEI. Clones were read by immunoSEQ multiplex PCR, and TCRdb kept only the in-frame ones, dropping some. Of about 350,000 clones in the sample, approximately 90% were seen once. The clonotype comes from a human donor who had recovered from COVID-19. The V gene is TRBV2, the J gene TRBJ1-2; 8 nucleotides line up with TRBD1. The material sequenced was peripheral blood, taken after recovery from COVID-19. The CDR3 reads CASSPDRVGGYTF. The CDR3 DNA is TGTGCCAGCAGTCCGGACAGGGTGGGCGGCTACACCTTC.